The 32 T cell receptor beta chains given below trace back to one sample, sequenced in a study of blood T cell repertoires in COVID-19. Sequenced by immunoSEQ multiplex PCR; TCRdb stores in-frame clones only, minus some. The sample consists of a few hundred thousand clones, 86% of them appearing once. Sequencing was done on a sample of peripheral blood. These TCRs come from a man aged 40-49 years who had recovered from COVID-19.

The chain couples TRBV10-3 to TRBJ1-1, with 8 bases identical to TRBD1. The CDR3 sequence is 16 residues long. The germline CDR1 and CDR2 sequences are ENHRY and SYGVKD. V lost 1 base and J lost 3; bases outside the gene matches: 7. CDR3 sequence (DNA): TGTGCCATCAGTGAGTGGACAGGGAGGATGGACACTGAAGCTTTCTTT. It specifies CAISEWTGRMDTEAFF.

This chain uses TRBV15 with TRBJ2-3, with TRBD1 matching 9 bases. The CDR3 is 16 amino acids. The ends lost 3 bases at V and 4 bases at J; junction bases unmatched: 8. Germline V gene data show CDR1 as LNHNV and CDR2 as YYDKDF (reference sequence). The CDR3 DNA sequence: TGTGCCACCAGCAGCCTTGAAGGACAGGGGTCAGATACGCAGTATTTT. Protein sequence: CATSSLEGQGSDTQYF.

V and J are TRBV9 and TRBJ2-1; weak D call: TRBD2 (6 bases). V was clipped by 3 bases and J by 3 bases, with 16 bases between them. This CDR3 spans 16 amino acids. CDR1 and CDR2 (germline): SGDLS, YYNGEE. The CDR3 loop reads CASSAGMTSLYNEQFF. The CDR3 DNA is TGTGCCAGCAGCGCCGGCATGACTAGTCTCTACAATGAGCAGTTCTTC.

This chain's CDR3 is CASSDRQGYGGELFF. CDR3 nucleotides: TGCGCCAGCAGTGATCGACAGGGGTACGGCGGGGAGCTGTTTTTT. This chain links TRBV10-2 with TRBJ2-2, with 8 nucleotides matching TRBD1. Germline V CDR1 and CDR2: WSHSY, SAAADI. J gave up 7 bases and V 3 bases, and 7 bases lay outside the gene matches. The CDR3 spans 15 residues.

This clone occurred many times. The chain recombines TRBV15 with TRBJ1-5; D remains unclear. V was shortened by 1 base and J by 4 bases, with 8 bases between the two germline ends. The CDR3 totals 14 residues. From germline, CDR1 is LNHNV and CDR2 YYDKDF (reference sequence). CDR3 coding DNA: TGTGCCACCAGCAGAGTCGGTGCAAATCAGCCCCAGCATTTT. Amino acids: CATSRVGANQPQHF. Full variable domain (remainder filled in from reference TRBV15 and TRBJ1-5): DAMVIQNPRYQVTQFGKPVTLSCSQTLNHNVMYWYQQKSSQAPKLLFHYYDKDFNNEADTPDNFQSRRPNTSFCFLDIRSPGLGDTAMYLCATSRVGANQPQHFGDGTRLSIL.

This chain joins TRBV4-1 and TRBJ2-7, with 10 nucleotides matching TRBD1. The CDR3 is made up of 17 amino acids. Germline CDR1 is MGHRA and CDR2 is YSYEKL. V shed 1 base and J 5 bases; nucleotides not matched to a gene: 11. This chain's CDR3 is CASSQAAGGTGAHEQYF. The DNA of the CDR3 is TGCGCCAGCAGCCAAGCCGCCGGGGGGACAGGGGCGCACGAGCAGTACTTC.

This CDR3 reads CASSLRDRGRFGNTGELFF. The CDR3 DNA follows: TGTGCCAGCAGCTTGAGGGACAGGGGGCGTTTTGGGAACACCGGGGAGCTGTTTTTT. This chain links TRBV13 with TRBJ2-2; 12 nucleotides align to TRBD1. V gave up 3 bases and J gave up 1 base; unmatched junction bases: 9. The germline V gene has CDR1 PRHDT and CDR2 FYEKMQ (reference sequence). The length of the CDR3 is 19 residues.

The chain links TRBV5-5 to TRBJ2-2; 12 nucleotides line up with TRBD2. Germline CDR1 is SGHKS and CDR2 is YYEKEE (reference sequence). The V gene end was trimmed by 2 bases and the J gene end by 6 bases; junction bases not matched to a gene: 5. The CDR3 contains 16 residues. The CDR3 nucleotides are TGTGCCAGCAGCTTACGACTAGCGGGAGACCCCGGGGAGCTGTTTTTT. Its protein product is CASSLRLAGDPGELFF.

This chain joins TRBV5-1 and TRBJ2-5, with D tentatively TRBD2 (6 bases). The CDR3 has 14 residues. Trimming took off 2 bases at V and 2 bases at J, with 10 bases between the two ends. CDR1 SGHRS and CDR2 YFSETQ come from the germline V gene. The CDR3 DNA reads TGCGCCAGCAGCTTTTATCTAGCGCAAGAGACCCAGTACTTC. Translating gives CASSFYLAQETQYF.

CDR3 loop: CASGLPRLAAHNEQFF. CDR3 DNA: TGTGCTAGTGGTTTGCCAAGACTAGCAGCACACAATGAGCAGTTCTTC. The V call is TRBV12-5, the J call TRBJ2-1; 7 positions agree with TRBD2. Germline trimming cut 2 bases from V and 5 bases from J; bases unmatched to any gene: 9. This CDR3 contains 16 residues. Germline CDR1 and CDR2: LGHNT and FRNRAP.

The V and J genes are TRBV19 and TRBJ2-7; the D gene is possibly TRBD1 (6 bases). CDR1 LNHDA and CDR2 SQIVND come from the germline V gene (reference sequence). The CDR3 length is 16 residues. Between the trimmed V and J ends, which lost 7 bases and 2 bases, there was a span of 21 bases. The CDR3, as DNA: TGTGCCAGTAACTCTGTAGGGGGTACGAAAACCTACGAGCAGTACTTC. Protein: CASNSVGGTKTYEQYF.

The chain couples TRBV7-3 to TRBJ1-2; a possible D gene is TRBD1 (5 bases). Per germline, CDR1 SGHTA and CDR2 FQGTGA. Trimming took 2 bases from V and 4 from J, leaving 8 bases between them. The CDR3 runs to 13 residues. CDR3 sequence: CASSLVGAYGYTF. The CDR3 DNA sequence: TGTGCCAGCAGCTTAGTAGGGGCCTATGGCTACACCTTC. The variable domain in full, completed from reference TRBV7-3 and TRBJ1-2, reads GAGVSQTPSNKVTEKGKYVELRCDPISGHTALYWYRQSLGQGPEFLIYFQGTGAADDSGLPNDRFFAVRPEGSVSTLKIQRTERGDSAVYLCASSLVGAYGYTFGSGTRLTVV.

This chain connects TRBV27 to TRBJ2-3, with 10 bases aligning to TRBD2. The germline CDR1 and CDR2 sequences are MNHEY and SMNVEV (reference sequence). The ends lost 2 bases at V and 4 bases at J; junction bases unmatched: 12. The CDR3 runs to 18 residues. As DNA, the CDR3 is TGTGCCAGCAGTTTAGTCAGGCTAGCGGGGGTCCTTCCAGATACGCAGTATTTT. Protein: CASSLVRLAGVLPDTQYF.

V usage is TRBV24-1 and J usage is TRBJ2-1, with a possible D match to TRBD1 (6 bases). Germline CDR1 and CDR2: KGHDR and SFDVKD. Trimming shortened V by 9 bases and J by 9 bases, and 29 bases separated the two germline ends. This CDR3 is built from 17 residues. The CDR3 DNA reads as TGTGCCACCTGTTGGGTAGCCGTATCTCCCAGGGGCAGTGAGCAGTTCTTC. It codes for CATCWVAVSPRGSEQFF.

The rearrangement links TRBV4-3 to TRBJ2-1; the match to TRBD1 covers 7 bases. The CDR3 is 13 residues long. CDR1 and CDR2 from the germline V gene are LGHNA and YSLEER. V trimming: 2 bases; J trimming: 10 bases; junction bases outside the gene matches: 5. CDR3 sequence reads: CASSQTGAREQFF. CDR3 DNA sequence: TGCGCCAGCAGCCAAACAGGGGCTAGGGAGCAGTTCTTC.

V usage is TRBV5-4 and J usage is TRBJ2-7; 10 bases align to TRBD2. CDR3 length equals 15 residues. Germline CDR1 reads SGHNT; CDR2 reads YYREEE (reference sequence). Trimming cost V 4 bases and J 5 bases; bases outside gene matches: 9. CDR3 sequence: CASSPRALAGDEQYF. Written as DNA, the CDR3 is TGTGCCAGCAGCCCCAGGGCCCTAGCGGGAGACGAGCAGTACTTC.

The V and J genes are TRBV7-2 and TRBJ1-2, with a possible D match to TRBD1 (5 bases). CDR3 size: 18 residues. Germline-derived CDR1 and CDR2 are SGHTA and FQGNSA. V gave up 3 bases and J gave up 3 bases, with 23 bases separating them. CDR3 protein: CASSFFGGTSFPYYGYTF. As DNA, the CDR3 is TGTGCCAGCAGCTTTTTCGGCGGGACGTCCTTCCCCTACTATGGCTACACCTTC.

The rearrangement links TRBV20-1 to TRBJ1-2, with a possible D match to TRBD1 (5 bases). In germline, CDR1 is DFQATT, CDR2 SNEGSKA (reference sequence). The CDR3 covers 11 residues. Trimming cost V 8 bases and J 4 bases, with 11 bases left between them. The CDR3: CSFGAAYGYTF. In DNA form, the CDR3 reads TGCAGTTTTGGGGCAGCCTATGGCTACACCTTC.

The chain recombines TRBV30 with TRBJ1-3, with unresolved D. From germline, CDR1 is GTSNPN and CDR2 SVGIG (reference sequence). With 2 bases removed from V and 11 bases from J, the gap between germline ends came to 16 bases. This CDR3 region has 13 residues. Here the CDR3 reads CAWSSPSISPIYF. The CDR3 DNA reads as TGTGCCTGGAGTTCTCCTTCTATTTCTCCCATATATTTT.

The chain employs TRBV4-1 and TRBJ2-3, with 14 bases aligning to TRBD2. CDR3 size: 17 residues. Germline V gives CDR1 MGHRA, CDR2 YSYEKL. Losses at the gene ends were 4 bases for V and 4 bases for J; bases not matched to a gene: 7. This CDR3 is CASSPFGTSGSPDTQYF. CDR3 DNA sequence: TGCGCCAGCAGCCCCTTTGGGACTAGCGGGAGCCCAGATACGCAGTATTTT.

CDR3: CASRSTSGGNIQYF. CDR3 coding DNA: TGTGCCAGCAGATCAACTAGCGGGGGAAACATTCAGTACTTC. The rearrangement joins TRBV6-5 to TRBJ2-4; TRBD2 agrees at 11 bases. V was pared by 6 bases and J by 6 bases, with 4 bases of the junction left unmatched. Germline assignment: CDR1 MNHEY and CDR2 SVGAGI. The CDR3 extends over 14 amino acids.

The chain employs TRBV4-1 and TRBJ1-3; possibly TRBD1 for D (6 bases). V was pared by 1 base and J by 2 bases, with 18 bases between. This CDR3 contains 18 residues. Germline lookup yields CDR1 MGHRA and CDR2 YSYEKL. CDR3 DNA sequence: TGCGCCAGCAGCCAAGGAGGGACACAGGTTGTCACTGGAAACACCATATATTTT. Amino acid sequence: CASSQGGTQVVTGNTIYF.

This chain connects TRBV2 to TRBJ2-3, with a tentative D call TRBD2 (5 bases). The V end was cut by 8 bases, the J end by 4 bases, with 7 bases between. Germline V gene lookup returns CDR1 SNHLY and CDR2 FYNNEI. This CDR3 comprises 11 residues. CDR3 loop: CASAEADTQYF. In nucleotides, the CDR3 is TGTGCCAGCGCGGAGGCAGATACGCAGTATTTT.

This rearrangement joins TRBV7-2 to TRBJ2-7, with 9 bases that match TRBD2. CDR1 and CDR2 from the germline V gene are SGHTA and FQGNSA. J gave up 7 bases and V 5 bases, and 12 bases lay outside the gene matches. The CDR3 totals 15 residues. The CDR3: CASSNTSGRAREQYF. The DNA for the CDR3 is TGTGCCAGCAGCAATACTAGCGGGCGAGCTAGGGAGCAGTACTTC.

This chain uses TRBV11-3 with TRBJ2-1; 8 bases are shared with TRBD2. CDR3 size: 16 residues. Germline CDR1 is SGHNT and CDR2 is YENEEA. Unmatched junction bases numbered 2, after V lost 1 base and J lost 0 bases. In DNA form, the CDR3 reads TGTGCCAGCAGCTTAGGAAGCGGGAGCTCCTACAATGAGCAGTTCTTC. It encodes CASSLGSGSSYNEQFF.

This clone was seen only once. The chain combines TRBV19 with TRBJ1-1, with 9 bases aligning to TRBD1. CDR1 and CDR2 from the germline V gene are LNHDA and SQIVND (reference sequence). This CDR3 contains 14 residues. Trimming took 3 bases from V and 1 from J; bases not matched to a gene: 0. The CDR3: CASSMTGGNTEAFF. CDR3 bases: TGTGCCAGTAGTATGACAGGGGGGAACACTGAAGCTTTCTTT.

The rearrangement uses TRBV14 and TRBJ1-2, with a possible D match to TRBD1 (6 bases). The ends were cut back, 3 bases at V and 1 base at J, with 24 bases in the middle. Germline CDR1 is SGHDN and CDR2 is FVKESK. The length of the CDR3 is 19 residues. The DNA of the CDR3 is TGTGCCAGCAGCCAGGCCCCCATGAAGGACAGACTCTTTAACTATGGCTACACCTTC. Translated, it gives CASSQAPMKDRLFNYGYTF.

V and J are TRBV7-8 and TRBJ1-3; 8 positions match TRBD1. The length of the CDR3 is 20 residues. Germline values: CDR1 SGHVS, CDR2 FQNEAQ. V dropped 1 base and J dropped 4; count of bases not matched to a gene: 18. CDR3 amino acids: CASSLVVPRPGGATGNTIYF. DNA of the CDR3: TGTGCCAGCAGCTTAGTGGTCCCCCGGCCAGGGGGCGCGACGGGAAACACCATATATTTT.

This clone was counted a single time. This chain uses TRBV19 with TRBJ1-2, with a possible D match to TRBD1 (5 bases). Germline CDR1 and CDR2: LNHDA and SQIVND (reference sequence). This CDR3 region has 13 residues. The V end lost 2 bases, the J end lost 8 bases, and 12 bases lay between the germline ends. The chain's CDR3 is CASSISRVSGYTF. The CDR3 bases are TGTGCCAGTAGTATATCCAGGGTGTCAGGCTACACCTTC.

The rearrangement uses TRBV27 and TRBJ2-3; the D gene is possibly TRBD2 (6 bases). The germline V gene has CDR1 MNHEY and CDR2 SMNVEV (reference sequence). Trimming took 4 bases from V and 2 from J, leaving 13 bases between them. The CDR3 covers 15 residues. The CDR3 DNA sequence: TGTGCCAGCAGTTACGCGGGGCCCAACACAGATACGCAGTATTTT. It encodes CASSYAGPNTDTQYF.

The chain joins TRBV6-2 or TRBV6-3 to TRBJ2-5; TRBD2 matches at 14 bases. After removal of 6 bases from V and 5 bases from J, the junction contained 8 bases not matched to a gene. From germline, CDR1 is MNHEY and CDR2 SVGEGT. This CDR3 spans 16 amino acids. The CDR3 reads CASSPRLAGGPETQYF. In nucleotides, the CDR3 is TGTGCCAGCAGCCCACGACTAGCGGGAGGGCCGGAGACCCAGTACTTC.

The V and J genes are TRBV19 and TRBJ1-3; possibly TRBD1 for D (6 bases). The CDR3 totals 15 residues. V lost 3 bases to trimming and J lost 0 bases, with 9 bases between them. CDR1 and CDR2 from the germline V gene are LNHDA and SQIVND (reference sequence). The DNA of the CDR3 is TGTGCCAGTAGTATCGGACAGAGCTCTGGAAACACCATATATTTT. Amino acid sequence: CASSIGQSSGNTIYF.